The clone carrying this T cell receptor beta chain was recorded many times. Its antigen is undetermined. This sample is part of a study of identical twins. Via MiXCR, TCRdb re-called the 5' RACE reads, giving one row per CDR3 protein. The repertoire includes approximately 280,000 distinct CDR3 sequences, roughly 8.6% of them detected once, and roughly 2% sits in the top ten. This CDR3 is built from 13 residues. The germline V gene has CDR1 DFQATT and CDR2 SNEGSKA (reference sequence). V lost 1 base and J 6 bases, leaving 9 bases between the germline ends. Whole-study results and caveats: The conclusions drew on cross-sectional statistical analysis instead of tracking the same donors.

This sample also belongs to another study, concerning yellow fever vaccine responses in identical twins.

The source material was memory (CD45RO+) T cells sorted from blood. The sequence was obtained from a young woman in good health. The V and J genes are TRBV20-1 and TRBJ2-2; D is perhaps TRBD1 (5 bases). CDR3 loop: CSARGRAPGELFF. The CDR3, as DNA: TGCAGTGCTAGAGGCAGGGCCCCCGGGGAGCTGTTTTTT.